The 19 T cell receptor beta chains listed next were all sequenced from one sample in a study of control samples from healthy donors and cancer patients. TCRdb's table, derived via immunoSEQ multiplex PCR, lists solely in-frame clones and lacks some. The sample records fewer than 200,000 clones, roughly 93% being singletons. Specimen: blood. The receptors shown here come from a man aged 18 to 30 in good health.

CDR3 protein: CASSVGSGIYEQYF. CDR3 bases: TGTGCCAGCAGCGTAGGCTCAGGGATCTACGAGCAGTACTTC. The chain links TRBV9 to TRBJ2-7, with D perhaps matching TRBD1 (5 bases). The CDR3 loop spans 14 amino acids. V lost 0 bases and J 3 bases, leaving 10 bases between the germline ends. CDR1 and CDR2 (germline): SGDLS, YYNGEE.

This sequence joins TRBV6-6 and TRBJ1-2; unclear D gene. This CDR3 comprises 15 residues. Germline CDR1 is MNHNY and CDR2 is SVGAGI (reference sequence). Between the trimmed V and J ends, which lost 5 bases and 0 bases, there was a span of 13 bases. CDR3 region: CASSDRRQTNYGYTF. CDR3 sequence (DNA): TGTGCCAGCAGTGACCGCCGGCAGACTAACTATGGCTACACCTTC.

The chain joins TRBV5-1 to TRBJ1-1; D gene uncertain. Trimming shortened V by 1 base and J by 1 base, and 8 bases separated the two germline ends. Germline V gives CDR1 SGHRS, CDR2 YFSETQ. The CDR3 runs to 14 residues. The CDR3 reads CASSLIEGNTEAFF. For the CDR3, the DNA is TGCGCCAGCAGCTTGATAGAGGGGAACACTGAAGCTTTCTTT.

The chain recombines TRBV30 with TRBJ1-2, with a tentative D call TRBD1 (5 bases). Germline CDR1 GTSNPN, CDR2 SVGIG (reference sequence). Deletions cut 0 bases from V and 4 bases from J, with 12 bases between. The CDR3 loop spans 14 amino acids. The CDR3 spells CAWSVRQTTYGYTF. CDR3 coding DNA: TGTGCCTGGAGTGTACGACAGACGACCTATGGCTACACCTTC.

This clone was seen only once. V and J are TRBV5-1 and TRBJ1-2; a possible D gene is TRBD1 (5 bases). V gave up 4 bases and J gave up 6 bases, with 22 bases separating them. Germline CDR1 reads SGHRS; CDR2 reads YFSETQ. The CDR3 consists of 16 residues. The CDR3: CASSLPLAGGVDGYTF. Written as DNA, the CDR3 is TGCGCCAGCAGCCTCCCCCTGGCGGGGGGGGTTGATGGCTACACCTTC. Based on the CDR3 plus reference TRBV5-1 and TRBJ1-2, the full variable domain is KAGVTQTPRYLIKTRGQQVTLSCSPISGHRSVSWYQQTPGQGLQFLFEYFSETQRNKGNFPGRFSGRQFSNSRSEMNVSTLELGDSALYLCASSLPLAGGVDGYTFGSGTRLTVV.

The genes are TRBV2 and TRBJ2-5; no clear D gene. Germline assignment: CDR1 SNHLY and CDR2 FYNNEI. The CDR3 extends over 14 amino acids. Trimming pared 11 bases from V and 2 bases from J, leaving 18 bases between. The CDR3 loop is CASALINRQETQYF. The CDR3 coding sequence is TGTGCCTCAGCGTTGATCAATAGGCAAGAGACCCAGTACTTC. The full variable domain, rest sourced from reference TRBV2 and TRBJ2-5, is EPEVTQTPSHQVTQMGQEVILRCVPISNHLYFYWYRQILGQKVEFLVSFYNNEISEKSEIFDDQFSVERPDGSNFTLKIRSTKLEDSAMYFCASALINRQETQYFGPGTRLLVL.

The CDR3 sequence is CASSFLENTEAFF. The CDR3 coding sequence is TGCGCCAGCAGCTTTTTGGAGAACACTGAAGCTTTCTTT. The J gene is TRBJ1-1, the V gene TRBV5-1; no clear D. V lost 2 bases to trimming and J lost 1 base, with 6 bases between them. Germline V lookup: CDR1 SGHRS, CDR2 YFSETQ. This CDR3 spans 13 amino acids.

The genes are TRBV6-5 and TRBJ1-6; D gene unclear. The CDR3 runs to 14 residues. V gave up 8 bases and J gave up 4 bases, with 12 bases separating them. Germline V gives CDR1 MNHEY, CDR2 SVGAGI. This chain's CDR3 is CASRGEQYNSPLHF. CDR3 coding DNA: TGTGCCAGCCGAGGTGAACAGTATAATTCACCCCTCCACTTT.

This chain connects TRBV11-3 to TRBJ2-7; D is unclear. This CDR3 region has 13 residues. V lost 0 bases and J 7 bases, leaving 10 bases between the germline ends. Germline lookup yields CDR1 SGHNT and CDR2 YENEEA. The CDR3 DNA is TGTGCCAGCAGCTTAGAGCCCAGTCGGGAGCAGTACTTC. Residues: CASSLEPSREQYF.

The sample holds one count of this clone. The CDR3 nucleotides are TGTGCCAGCAGTAAACGAATCGGCGTGGGCACAGATACGCAGTATTTT. Amino acids: CASSKRIGVGTDTQYF. The chain joins TRBV6-4 to TRBJ2-3; no definite D call. Trimming removed 5 bases at V and 1 base at J, with 16 bases between. The CDR3 is 16 residues long. Germline CDR1 and CDR2: MRHNA and SNTAGT.

The chain employs TRBV2 and TRBJ1-1; D is possibly TRBD1 (6 bases). Deletions cut 6 bases from V and 1 base from J, with 9 bases between. The CDR3 totals 13 residues. From germline, CDR1 is SNHLY and CDR2 FYNNEI. The CDR3, as DNA: TGTGCCAGCAGGGACAGATGGAACACTGAAGCTTTCTTT. This encodes CASRDRWNTEAFF.

The chain uses TRBV14 and TRBJ2-2; D is perhaps TRBD2 (5 bases). The V and J ends lost 4 bases and 1 base respectively, with 16 bases between them. Germline V gene data show CDR1 as SGHDN and CDR2 as FVKESK. This CDR3 region has 17 residues. The CDR3 bases are TGTGCCAGCAGCCGGGAGAAGACCTCGATGAACACCGGGGAGCTGTTTTTT. It yields the protein CASSREKTSMNTGELFF.

The rearrangement joins TRBV19 to TRBJ2-7; D not certain. With 6 bases removed from V and 6 bases from J, the gap between germline ends came to 15 bases. This CDR3 comprises 13 residues. Germline lookup yields CDR1 LNHDA and CDR2 SQIVND (reference sequence). CDR3 sequence (DNA): TGTGCCAGTAGGGGGTCGGTTCTTTTCGAGCAGTACTTC. Translated: CASRGSVLFEQYF.

The rearrangement joins TRBV7-3 to TRBJ1-1; 8 nucleotides line up with TRBD1. CDR1 and CDR2 (germline): SGHTA, FQGTGA. After removal of 5 bases from V and 3 bases from J, the junction contained 5 bases not matched to a gene. The length of the CDR3 is 14 residues. DNA for the CDR3: TGTGCCAGCAGCAGGACAGGGCCGGACACTGAAGCTTTCTTT. It codes for CASSRTGPDTEAFF.

The V and J genes are TRBV27 and TRBJ2-7; 10 nucleotides agree with TRBD1. Germline loops: CDR1 MNHEY, CDR2 SMNVEV (reference sequence). V shed 8 bases and J 3 bases; nucleotides not matched to a gene: 16. The CDR3 runs to 17 residues. The DNA of the CDR3 is TGTGCCAGCCTCCTATGCCTCAGGACAGGGGGAAGCTACGAGCAGTACTTC. As protein: CASLLCLRTGGSYEQYF.

The chain recombines TRBV25-1 with TRBJ1-3; no firm D call. The CDR3 runs to 15 residues. Germline V gives CDR1 MGHDK, CDR2 SYGVNS. Trimming cost V 6 bases and J 2 bases, with 14 bases left between them. The DNA of the CDR3 is TGTGCCAGCAGCCACGTCGTGGGGACTGGAAACACCATATATTTT. The encoded protein is CASSHVVGTGNTIYF. Full variable domain (missing parts from reference TRBV25-1 and TRBJ1-3): EADIYQTPRYLVIGTGKKITLECSQTMGHDKMYWYQQDPGMELHLIHYSYGVNSTEKGDLSSESTVSRIRTEHFPLTLESARPSHTSQYLCASSHVVGTGNTIYFGEGSWLTVV.

This chain connects TRBV24-1 to TRBJ1-1; D is unclear. Germline CDR1 KGHDR, CDR2 SFDVKD. V gave up 8 bases and J gave up 3 bases, with 12 bases separating them. The CDR3 loop spans 13 amino acids. CDR3 sequence (DNA): TGTGCCACCACTTTTGAGGGATACACTGAAGCTTTCTTT. The encoded protein is CATTFEGYTEAFF.

The chain has TRBV11-2 and TRBJ2-7, with TRBD2 matching 10 bases. Per germline, CDR1 SGHAT and CDR2 FQNNGV. Trimming at V came to 6 bases and at J to 0 bases, leaving 5 bases not matched to a gene. The CDR3 length is 15 residues. The CDR3 loop reads CASSFLAGVSYEQYF. DNA for the CDR3: TGTGCCAGCAGTTTTCTAGCGGGGGTCTCCTACGAGCAGTACTTC.

The chain carries TRBV30 and TRBJ2-7; 9 bases are shared with TRBD1. The germline gives CDR1 GTSNPN, CDR2 SVGIG (reference sequence). This CDR3 comprises 14 residues. The V and J ends lost 4 bases and 0 bases, in that order; junction bases with no gene match: 4. The CDR3 here is CAWTKDRGSYEQYF. CDR3 nucleotides: TGTGCCTGGACTAAGGACAGGGGCTCCTACGAGCAGTACTTC.